This T cell receptor beta chain stems from a study of PD-1 blockade in classical Hodgkin lymphoma (dated by TCRdb to about 2020). Background for the entire study: Nivolumab dosing was 3 mg/kg intravenously every 2 weeks, continuing until either disease progression or unacceptable toxicity. A peripheral blood immune signature of response to PD-1 blockade in classical Hodgkin lymphoma was defined using TCR beta sequencing and CyTOF. The paper as a whole reports these results and caveats: Baseline diversity similar to that of newly diagnosed patients was observed in trial patients achieving complete response, whereas significantly lower diversity was observed in partial responders and progressors. Patients starting nivolumab less than 1 year after ASCT had lower diversity and were excluded from later analyses to avoid confounding by immune reconstitution. Newly diagnosed patients were reported to have lower baseline TCR diversity than healthy donors, and relapsed/refractory patients were reported to have lower baseline TCR diversity still. CD4+ but not CD8+ TCR diversity rose significantly by C4D1 (p=0.0027 vs p=0.16), most apparent in complete responders (p=0.02). The study covered only a single clinical trial cohort, and the causes of the repertoire differences, possibly disease activity or prior therapy, were still not defined.

V is reduced by 9 bases and J by 6 bases, leaving a spacing of 27 bases between them. The CDR3 spans 17 residues, from the cysteine through the phenylalanine. The read is trimmed to its CDR3 DNA, 51 bases read in frame from base 1. The germline V gene provides CDR1 SNHLY and CDR2 FYNNEI. The Qiagen DNeasy kit was used to extract genomic DNA from unsorted PBMCs and from the negatively selected CD4+ and CD8+ fractions. Using primers that anneal to V and J segments, immunoSEQ multiplex PCR amplified the TCR beta CDR3 regions. A synthetic immune receptor repertoire was used to minimize amplification bias, and remaining bias was computationally removed after sequencing. The source study handled its data this way. Custom Python scripts were used to quantify repertoire diversity as the Shannon entropy index. Unsorted, CD4+ and CD8+ repertoires were examined separately, except in combined analyses, for which CD4+ and CD8+ sequences were merged in silico. A clone was considered expanded if an increase in frequency of at least 2-fold after treatment relative to C1D1 was found, and a pseudocount of 0.5 was applied to clones undetected at baseline. Singleton clones were defined as clones with 0 or 1 copy at C1D1, and non-singleton clones were defined as clones with 2 or more copies. Clones expanded in unsorted samples were labelled as CD4+, CD8+ or unknown by matching protein sequences in sorted samples from the same patient. Wilcoxon tests on paired samples were used to test diversity changes from C1D1 to C4D1. TCRdb limited this immuneACCESS table to in-frame rearrangements with V and J called. A share of clones is missing; checked studies link under half to unresolved V genes, and the rest is unexplained. V and J calls and clone size come straight from that table; D and trimming were deduced from the DNA. Recorded for this sample are tens of thousands of clones; about three quarters of them occurred a single time. The ten largest clonotypes hold around 10% of the sample.

With respect to this clone: No cognate antigen has been identified for it. No much larger clone exists at a distance of one base, and base qualities are not known.

Read against the paper, the sample's time point label means: cycle 1 day 1 (C1D1), immediately before nivolumab initiation. All trial patients had relapsed after autologous stem cell transplantation, with cohorts A, B and C differing in prior brentuximab vedotin exposure. The trial cohort was composed of approximately 60 patients with relapsed/refractory classical Hodgkin lymphoma, for whom complete response, partial response or progressive disease was recorded as best overall response. In the multi-cohort phase II CheckMate 205 trial, trial patients received single-agent nivolumab. An independent review committee assessed best overall response using the 2007 International Working Group response criteria. Trial PBMCs were collected just before the start of nivolumab (C1D1) and during therapy at cycle 2 day 1 and cycle 4 day 1. Peripheral blood was collected in 8 mL Vacutainer Cell Preparation Tubes, from which PBMCs were isolated by centrifugation and then cryopreserved.

Sequencing was performed on peripheral blood mononuclear cells (PBMCs), taken at baseline. The sequence was collected from a human donor with classical Hodgkin lymphoma. Rearrangement joined TRBV2 to TRBJ2-1; TRBD2 is a weak D gene call, 5 bases matching. The DNA reads as follows: TGTGCCAGTCTTCCCCCACTGGGTCTAGCTTCGACCAATGAGCAGTTCTTC. Its coded protein is CASLPPLGLASTNEQFF.